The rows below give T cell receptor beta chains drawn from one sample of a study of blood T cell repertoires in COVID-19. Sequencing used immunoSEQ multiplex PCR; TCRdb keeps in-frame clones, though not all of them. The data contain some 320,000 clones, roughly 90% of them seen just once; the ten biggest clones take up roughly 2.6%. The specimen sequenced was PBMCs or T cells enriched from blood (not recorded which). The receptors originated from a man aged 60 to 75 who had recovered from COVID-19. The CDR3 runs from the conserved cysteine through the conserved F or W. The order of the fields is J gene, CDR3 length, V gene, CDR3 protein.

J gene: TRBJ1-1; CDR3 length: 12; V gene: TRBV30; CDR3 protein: CAWGRLSTEAFF
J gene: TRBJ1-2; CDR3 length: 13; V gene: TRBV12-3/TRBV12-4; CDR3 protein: CASTLTGDNGYTF
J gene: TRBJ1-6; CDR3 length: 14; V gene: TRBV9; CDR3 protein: CASSPGQGNSPLHF
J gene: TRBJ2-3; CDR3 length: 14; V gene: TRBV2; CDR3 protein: CASNRLAGVDTQYF
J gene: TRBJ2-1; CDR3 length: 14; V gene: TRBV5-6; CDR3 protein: CASSLSGVTGLFFF
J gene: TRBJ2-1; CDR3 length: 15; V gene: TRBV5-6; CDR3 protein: CASSESGRSYNEQFF
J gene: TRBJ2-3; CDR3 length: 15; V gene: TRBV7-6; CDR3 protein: CASSMTGLDTDTQYF
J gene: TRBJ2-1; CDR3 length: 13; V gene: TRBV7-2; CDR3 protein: CASRGTGRNEQFF
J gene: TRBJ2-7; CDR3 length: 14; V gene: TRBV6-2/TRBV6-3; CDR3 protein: CASSRTGKDDEQYF
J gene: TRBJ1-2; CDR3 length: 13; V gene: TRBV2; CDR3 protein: CASRGDSRYGYTF
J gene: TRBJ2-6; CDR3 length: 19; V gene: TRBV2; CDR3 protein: CASLMGRTLTLSGANVLTF
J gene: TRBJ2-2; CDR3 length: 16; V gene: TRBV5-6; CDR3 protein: CASSLAGDPNTGELFF
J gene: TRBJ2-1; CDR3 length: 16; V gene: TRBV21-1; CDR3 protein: CASSTFGSGVHNEQFF
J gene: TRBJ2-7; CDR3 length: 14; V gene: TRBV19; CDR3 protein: CAPAPGQVSYEQYF
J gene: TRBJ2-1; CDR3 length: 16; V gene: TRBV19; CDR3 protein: CASSIDLWGPSNEQFF
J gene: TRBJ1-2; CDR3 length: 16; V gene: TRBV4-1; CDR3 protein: CASSQELATKFYGYTF
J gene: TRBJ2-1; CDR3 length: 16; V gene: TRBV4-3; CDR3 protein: CASSQGSGASYNEQFF
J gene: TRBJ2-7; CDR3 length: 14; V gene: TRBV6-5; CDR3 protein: CASSYGGFAYEQYF
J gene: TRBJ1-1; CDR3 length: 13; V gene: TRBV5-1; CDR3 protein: CASSLVAGTEAFF
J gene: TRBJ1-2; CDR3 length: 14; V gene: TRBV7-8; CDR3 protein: CASSFETGLYGYTF
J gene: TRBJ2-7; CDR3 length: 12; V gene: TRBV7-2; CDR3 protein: CASSPNSWEQYF
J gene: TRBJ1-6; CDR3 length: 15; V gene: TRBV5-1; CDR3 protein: CASSLGTPDISPLHF
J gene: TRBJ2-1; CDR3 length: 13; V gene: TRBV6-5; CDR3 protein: CASSFGQHNEQFF
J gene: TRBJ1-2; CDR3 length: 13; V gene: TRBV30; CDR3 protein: CAWSVAVTYGYTF
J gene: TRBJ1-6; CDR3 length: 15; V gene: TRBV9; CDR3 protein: CASSASQGANSPLHF
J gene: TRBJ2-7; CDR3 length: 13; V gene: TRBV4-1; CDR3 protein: CASSQHRGYEQYF
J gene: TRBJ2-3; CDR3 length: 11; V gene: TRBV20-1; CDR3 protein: CSAGSTDTQYF
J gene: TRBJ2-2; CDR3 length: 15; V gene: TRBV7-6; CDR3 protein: CASSPRRSGTGELFF
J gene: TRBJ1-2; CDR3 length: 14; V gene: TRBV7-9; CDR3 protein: CASSLETSGHGYTF
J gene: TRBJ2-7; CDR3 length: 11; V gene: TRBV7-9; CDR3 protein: CASSLSHEQYF
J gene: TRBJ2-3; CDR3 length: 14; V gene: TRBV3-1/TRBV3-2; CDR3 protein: CASSQGVIADTQYF
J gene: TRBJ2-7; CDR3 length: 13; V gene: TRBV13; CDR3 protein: CASSLEQDHEQYF
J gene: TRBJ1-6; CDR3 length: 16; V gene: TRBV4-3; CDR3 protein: CASSQGQGYPGSPLHF
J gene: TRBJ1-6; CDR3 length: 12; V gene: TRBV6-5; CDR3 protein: CATRDRESPLHF
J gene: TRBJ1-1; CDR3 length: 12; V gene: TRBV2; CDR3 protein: CASTLEEGEAFF
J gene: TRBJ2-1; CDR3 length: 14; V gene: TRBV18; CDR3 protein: CASVHRVKVEEQFF
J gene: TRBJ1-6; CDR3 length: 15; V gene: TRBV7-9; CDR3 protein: CASSLEQGPNSPLHF
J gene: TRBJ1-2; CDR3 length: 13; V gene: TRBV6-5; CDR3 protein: CASSPGLDYGYTF
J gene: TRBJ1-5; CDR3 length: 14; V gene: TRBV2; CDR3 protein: CASSASGVRQPQHF
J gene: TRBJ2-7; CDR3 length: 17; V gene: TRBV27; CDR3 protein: CASSSPRPGQSSYEQYF
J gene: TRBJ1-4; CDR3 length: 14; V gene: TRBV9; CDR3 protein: CASSGTGGNRKLFF
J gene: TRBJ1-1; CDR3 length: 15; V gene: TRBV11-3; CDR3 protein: CASSFWEALNTEAFF
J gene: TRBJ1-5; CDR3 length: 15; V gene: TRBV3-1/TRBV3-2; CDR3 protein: CASSSGTGGFQPQHF
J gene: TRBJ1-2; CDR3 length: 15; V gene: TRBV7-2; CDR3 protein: CASSLTRGSTNGYTF
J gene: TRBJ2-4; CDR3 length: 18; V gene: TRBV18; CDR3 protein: CASSQLAGTSGTKNIQYF
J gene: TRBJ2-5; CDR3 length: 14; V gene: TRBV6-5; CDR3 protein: CASKIGHGQETQYF
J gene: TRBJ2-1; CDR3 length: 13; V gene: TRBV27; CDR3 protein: CASGRGRENEQFF
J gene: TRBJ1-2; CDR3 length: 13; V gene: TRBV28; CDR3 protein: CASKTGLSFGYTF
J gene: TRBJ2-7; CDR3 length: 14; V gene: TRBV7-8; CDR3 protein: CASTQSEASYEQYF
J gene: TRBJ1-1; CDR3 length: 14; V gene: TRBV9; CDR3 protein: CASSVAWANTEAFF
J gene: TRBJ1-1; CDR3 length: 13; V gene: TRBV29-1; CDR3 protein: CSVETALNTEAFF